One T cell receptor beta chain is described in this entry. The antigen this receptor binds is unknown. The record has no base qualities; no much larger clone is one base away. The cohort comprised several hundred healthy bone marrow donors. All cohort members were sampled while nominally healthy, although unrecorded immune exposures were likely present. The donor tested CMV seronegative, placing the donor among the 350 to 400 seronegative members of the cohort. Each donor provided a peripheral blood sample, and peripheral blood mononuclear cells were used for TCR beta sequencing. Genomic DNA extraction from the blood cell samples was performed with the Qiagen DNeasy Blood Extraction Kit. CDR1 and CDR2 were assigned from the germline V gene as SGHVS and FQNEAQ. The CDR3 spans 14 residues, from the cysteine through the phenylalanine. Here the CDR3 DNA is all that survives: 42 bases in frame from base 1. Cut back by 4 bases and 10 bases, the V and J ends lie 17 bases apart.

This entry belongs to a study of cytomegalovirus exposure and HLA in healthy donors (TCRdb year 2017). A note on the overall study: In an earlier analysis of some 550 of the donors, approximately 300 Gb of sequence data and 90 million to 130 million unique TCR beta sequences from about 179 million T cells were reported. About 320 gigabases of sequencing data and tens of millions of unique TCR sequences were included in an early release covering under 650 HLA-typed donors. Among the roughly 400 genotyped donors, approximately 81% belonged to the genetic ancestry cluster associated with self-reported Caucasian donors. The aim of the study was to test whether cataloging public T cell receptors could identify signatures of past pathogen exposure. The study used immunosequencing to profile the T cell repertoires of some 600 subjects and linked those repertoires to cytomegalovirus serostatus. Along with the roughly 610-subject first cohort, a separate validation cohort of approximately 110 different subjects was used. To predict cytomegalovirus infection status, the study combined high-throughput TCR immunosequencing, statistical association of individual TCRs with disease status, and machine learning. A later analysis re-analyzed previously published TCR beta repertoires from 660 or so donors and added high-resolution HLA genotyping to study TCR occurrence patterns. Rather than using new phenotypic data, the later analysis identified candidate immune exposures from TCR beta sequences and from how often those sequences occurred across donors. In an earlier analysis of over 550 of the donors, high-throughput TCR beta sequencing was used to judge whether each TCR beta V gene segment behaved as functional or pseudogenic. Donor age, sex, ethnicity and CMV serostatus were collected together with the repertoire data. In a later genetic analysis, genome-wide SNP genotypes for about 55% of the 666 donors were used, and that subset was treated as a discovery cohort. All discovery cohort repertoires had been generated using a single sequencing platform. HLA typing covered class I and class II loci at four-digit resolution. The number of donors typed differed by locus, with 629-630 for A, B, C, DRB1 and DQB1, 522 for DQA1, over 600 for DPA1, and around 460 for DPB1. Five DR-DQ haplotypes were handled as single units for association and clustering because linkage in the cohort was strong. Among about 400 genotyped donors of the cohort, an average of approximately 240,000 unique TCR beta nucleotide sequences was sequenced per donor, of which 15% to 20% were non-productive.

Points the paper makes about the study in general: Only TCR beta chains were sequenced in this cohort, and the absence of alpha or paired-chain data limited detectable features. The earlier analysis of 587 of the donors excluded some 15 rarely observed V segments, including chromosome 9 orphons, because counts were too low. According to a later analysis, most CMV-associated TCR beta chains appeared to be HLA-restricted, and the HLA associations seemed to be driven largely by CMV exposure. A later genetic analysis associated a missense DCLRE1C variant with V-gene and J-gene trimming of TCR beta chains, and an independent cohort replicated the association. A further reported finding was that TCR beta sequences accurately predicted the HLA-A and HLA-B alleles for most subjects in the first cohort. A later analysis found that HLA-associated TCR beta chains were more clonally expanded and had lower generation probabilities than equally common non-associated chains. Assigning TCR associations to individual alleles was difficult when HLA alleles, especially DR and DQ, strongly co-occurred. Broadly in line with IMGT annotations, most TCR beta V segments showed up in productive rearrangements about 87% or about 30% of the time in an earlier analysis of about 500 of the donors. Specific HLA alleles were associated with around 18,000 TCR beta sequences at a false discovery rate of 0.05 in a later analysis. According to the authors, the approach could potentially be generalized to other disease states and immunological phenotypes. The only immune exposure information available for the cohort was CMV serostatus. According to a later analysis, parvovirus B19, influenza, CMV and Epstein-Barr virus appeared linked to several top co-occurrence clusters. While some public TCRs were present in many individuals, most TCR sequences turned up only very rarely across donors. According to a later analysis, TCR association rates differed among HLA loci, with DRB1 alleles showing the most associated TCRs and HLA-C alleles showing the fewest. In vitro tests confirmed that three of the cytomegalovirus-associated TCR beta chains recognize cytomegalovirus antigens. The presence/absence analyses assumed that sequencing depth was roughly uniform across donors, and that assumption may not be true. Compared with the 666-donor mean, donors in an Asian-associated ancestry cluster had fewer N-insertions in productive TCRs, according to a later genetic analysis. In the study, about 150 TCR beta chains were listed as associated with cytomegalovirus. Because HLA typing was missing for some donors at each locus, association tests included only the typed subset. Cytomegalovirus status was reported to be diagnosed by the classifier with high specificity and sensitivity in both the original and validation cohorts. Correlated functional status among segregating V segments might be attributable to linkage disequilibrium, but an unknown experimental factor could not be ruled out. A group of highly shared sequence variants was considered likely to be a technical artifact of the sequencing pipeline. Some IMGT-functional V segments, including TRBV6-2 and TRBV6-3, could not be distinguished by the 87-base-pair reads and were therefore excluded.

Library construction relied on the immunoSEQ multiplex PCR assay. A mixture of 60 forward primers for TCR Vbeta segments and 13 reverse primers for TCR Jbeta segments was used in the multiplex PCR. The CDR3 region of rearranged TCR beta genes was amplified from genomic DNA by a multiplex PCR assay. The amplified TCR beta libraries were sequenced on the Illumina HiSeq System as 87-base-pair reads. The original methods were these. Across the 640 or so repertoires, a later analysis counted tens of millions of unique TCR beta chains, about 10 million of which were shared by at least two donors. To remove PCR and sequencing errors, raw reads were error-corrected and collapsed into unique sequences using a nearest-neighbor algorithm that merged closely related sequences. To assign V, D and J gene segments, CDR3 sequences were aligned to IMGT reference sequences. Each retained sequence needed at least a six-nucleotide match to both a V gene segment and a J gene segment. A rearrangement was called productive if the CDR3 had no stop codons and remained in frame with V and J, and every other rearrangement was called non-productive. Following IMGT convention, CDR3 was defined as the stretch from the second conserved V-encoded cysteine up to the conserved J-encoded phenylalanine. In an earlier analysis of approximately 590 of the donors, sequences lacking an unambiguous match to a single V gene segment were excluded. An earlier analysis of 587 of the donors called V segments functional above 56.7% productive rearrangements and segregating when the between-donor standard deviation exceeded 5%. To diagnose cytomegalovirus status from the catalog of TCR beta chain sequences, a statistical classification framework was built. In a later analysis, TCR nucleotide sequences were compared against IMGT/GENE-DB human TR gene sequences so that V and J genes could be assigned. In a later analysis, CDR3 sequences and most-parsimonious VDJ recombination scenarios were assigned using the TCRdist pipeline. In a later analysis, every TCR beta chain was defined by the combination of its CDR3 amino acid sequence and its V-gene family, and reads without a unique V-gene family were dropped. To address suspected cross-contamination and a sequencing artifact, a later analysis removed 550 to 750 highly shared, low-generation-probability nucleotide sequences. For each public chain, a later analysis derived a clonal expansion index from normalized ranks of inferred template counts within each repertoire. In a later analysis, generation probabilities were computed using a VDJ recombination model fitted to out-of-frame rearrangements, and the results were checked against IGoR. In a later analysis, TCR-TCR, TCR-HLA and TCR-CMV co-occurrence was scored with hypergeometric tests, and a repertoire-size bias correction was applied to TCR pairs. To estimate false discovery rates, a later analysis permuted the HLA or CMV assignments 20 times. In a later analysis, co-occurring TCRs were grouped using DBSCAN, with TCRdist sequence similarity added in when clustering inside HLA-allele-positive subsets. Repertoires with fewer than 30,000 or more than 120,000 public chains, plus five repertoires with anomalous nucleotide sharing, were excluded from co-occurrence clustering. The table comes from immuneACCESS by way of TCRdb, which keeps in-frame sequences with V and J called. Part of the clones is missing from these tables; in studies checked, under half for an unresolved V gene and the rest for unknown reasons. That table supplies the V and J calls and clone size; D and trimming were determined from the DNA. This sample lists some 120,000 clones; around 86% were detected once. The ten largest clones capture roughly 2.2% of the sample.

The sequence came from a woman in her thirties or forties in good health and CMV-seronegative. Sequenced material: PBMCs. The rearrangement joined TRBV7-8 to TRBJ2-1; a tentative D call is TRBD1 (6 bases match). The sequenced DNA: TGTGCCAGCAGCTCCCTAGGGGGTTGGGTGGAGCAGTTCTTC. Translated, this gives CASSSLGGWVEQFF.